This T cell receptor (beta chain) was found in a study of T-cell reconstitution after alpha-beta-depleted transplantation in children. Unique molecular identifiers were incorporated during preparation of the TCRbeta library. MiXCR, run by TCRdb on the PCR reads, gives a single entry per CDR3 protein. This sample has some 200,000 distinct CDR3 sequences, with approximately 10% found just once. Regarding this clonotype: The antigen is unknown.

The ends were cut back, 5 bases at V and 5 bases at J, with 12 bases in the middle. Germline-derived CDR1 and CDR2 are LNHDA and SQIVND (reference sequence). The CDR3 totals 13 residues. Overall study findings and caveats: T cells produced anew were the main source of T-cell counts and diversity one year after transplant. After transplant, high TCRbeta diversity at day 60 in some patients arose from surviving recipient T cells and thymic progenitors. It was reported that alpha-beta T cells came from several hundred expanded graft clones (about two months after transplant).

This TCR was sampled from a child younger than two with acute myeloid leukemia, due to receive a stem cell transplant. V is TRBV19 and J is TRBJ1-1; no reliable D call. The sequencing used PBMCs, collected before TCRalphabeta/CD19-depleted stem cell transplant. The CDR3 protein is CASSREGETEAFF. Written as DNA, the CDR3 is TGTGCCAGTAGTCGGGAAGGAGAGACTGAAGCTTTCTTT.